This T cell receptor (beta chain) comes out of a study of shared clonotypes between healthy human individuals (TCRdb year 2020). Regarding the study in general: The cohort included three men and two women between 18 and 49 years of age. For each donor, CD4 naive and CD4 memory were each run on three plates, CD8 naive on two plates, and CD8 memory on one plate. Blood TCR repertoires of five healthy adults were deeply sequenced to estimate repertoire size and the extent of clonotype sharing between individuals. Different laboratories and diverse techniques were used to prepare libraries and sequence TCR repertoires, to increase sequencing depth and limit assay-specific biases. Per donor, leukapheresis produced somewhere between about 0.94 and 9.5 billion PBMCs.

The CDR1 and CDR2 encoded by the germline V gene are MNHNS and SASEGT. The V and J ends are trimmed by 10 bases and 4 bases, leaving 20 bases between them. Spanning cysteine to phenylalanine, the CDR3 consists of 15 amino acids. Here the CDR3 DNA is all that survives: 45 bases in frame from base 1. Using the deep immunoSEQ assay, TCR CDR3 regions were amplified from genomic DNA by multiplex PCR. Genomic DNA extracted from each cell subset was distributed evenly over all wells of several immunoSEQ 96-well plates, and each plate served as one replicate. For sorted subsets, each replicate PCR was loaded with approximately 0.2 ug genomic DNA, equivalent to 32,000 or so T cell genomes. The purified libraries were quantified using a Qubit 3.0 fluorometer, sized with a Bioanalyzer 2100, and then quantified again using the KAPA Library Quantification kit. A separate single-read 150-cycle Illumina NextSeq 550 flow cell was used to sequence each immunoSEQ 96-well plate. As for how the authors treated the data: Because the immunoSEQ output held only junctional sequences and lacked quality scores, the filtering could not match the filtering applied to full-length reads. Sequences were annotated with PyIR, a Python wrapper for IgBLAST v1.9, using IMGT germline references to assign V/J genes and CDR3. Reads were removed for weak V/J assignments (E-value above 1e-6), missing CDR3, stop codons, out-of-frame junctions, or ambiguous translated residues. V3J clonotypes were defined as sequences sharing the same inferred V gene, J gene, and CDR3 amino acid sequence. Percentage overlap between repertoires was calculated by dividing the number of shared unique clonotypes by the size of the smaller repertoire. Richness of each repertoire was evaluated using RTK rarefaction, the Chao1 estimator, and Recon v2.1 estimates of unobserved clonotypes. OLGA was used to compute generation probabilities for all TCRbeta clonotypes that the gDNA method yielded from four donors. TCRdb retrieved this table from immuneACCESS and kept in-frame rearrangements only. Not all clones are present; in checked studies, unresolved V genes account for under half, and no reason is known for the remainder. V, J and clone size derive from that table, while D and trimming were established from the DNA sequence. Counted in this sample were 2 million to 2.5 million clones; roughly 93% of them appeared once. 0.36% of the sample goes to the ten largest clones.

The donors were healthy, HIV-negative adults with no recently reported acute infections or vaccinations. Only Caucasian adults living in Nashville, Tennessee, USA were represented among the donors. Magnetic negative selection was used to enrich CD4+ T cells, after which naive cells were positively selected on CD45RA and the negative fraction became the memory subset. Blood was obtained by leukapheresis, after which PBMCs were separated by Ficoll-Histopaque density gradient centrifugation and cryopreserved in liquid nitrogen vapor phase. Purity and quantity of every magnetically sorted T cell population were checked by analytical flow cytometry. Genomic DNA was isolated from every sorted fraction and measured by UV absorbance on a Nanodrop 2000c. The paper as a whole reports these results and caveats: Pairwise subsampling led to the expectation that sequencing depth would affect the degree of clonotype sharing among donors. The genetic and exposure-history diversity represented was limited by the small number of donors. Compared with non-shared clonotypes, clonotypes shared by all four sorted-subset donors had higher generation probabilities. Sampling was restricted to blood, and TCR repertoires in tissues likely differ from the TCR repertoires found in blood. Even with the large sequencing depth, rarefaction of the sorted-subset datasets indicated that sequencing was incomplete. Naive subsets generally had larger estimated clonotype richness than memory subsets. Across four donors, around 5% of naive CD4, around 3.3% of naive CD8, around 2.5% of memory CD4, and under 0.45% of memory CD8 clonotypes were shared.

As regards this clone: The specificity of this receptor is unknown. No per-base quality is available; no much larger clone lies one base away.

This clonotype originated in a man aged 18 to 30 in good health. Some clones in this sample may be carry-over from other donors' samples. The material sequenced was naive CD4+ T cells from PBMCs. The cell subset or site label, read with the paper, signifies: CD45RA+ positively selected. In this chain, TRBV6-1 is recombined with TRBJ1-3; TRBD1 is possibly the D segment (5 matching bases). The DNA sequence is TGTGCCAACACCGAAGCTCCAGGGTTAGGAAACACCATATATTTT. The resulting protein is CANTEAPGLGNTIYF.